Sequencing of this TCR beta chain was carried out in a study of blood T cell repertoires in COVID-19. Study as a whole: PBMCs, B-cell-depleted T cells, or T cells were the source of the cDNA or gDNA that made up the material.

Method: immunoSEQ multiplex PCR; TCRdb's copy keeps in-frame clones and lacks some. Among roughly 120,000 clones listed, over 65% were seen once. This CDR3 spans 16 amino acids. Germline V gives CDR1 SGHNT, CDR2 YYREEE (reference sequence). The junction had 11 bases not matched to a gene; V was cut back by 4 bases and J by 7 bases. The source of this sequence is a man in his sixties with acute or convalescent COVID-19. Sequencing was performed on peripheral blood. The chain uses TRBV5-4 and TRBJ2-1; TRBD2 aligns across 10 bases. The chain's CDR3 is CASSPLKREGRNEQFF. CDR3 sequence (DNA): TGTGCCAGCAGCCCCTTAAAGCGGGAGGGCCGGAATGAGCAGTTCTTC.